The 20 T cell receptor beta chains below come from one sample, sequenced in a study of T cells in Graves' hyperthyroidism and ophthalmopathy. What was amplified from RNA transcripts were TCR beta CDR3 regions. The primer set for the first-round RT-PCR of the TCR CDR3 was HTBI. Using its own MiXCR run on the multiplex PCR reads, TCRdb lists one record per CDR3 protein. Among hundreds of thousands of distinct CDR3 sequences listed, approximately 14% were seen once. The specimen was blood. The receptor source for this set is a woman under 30 with Graves' hyperthyroidism.

There are many counts of this clonotype. The rearrangement uses TRBV3-1 and TRBJ2-1, with D unclear. V shed 6 bases and J shed 7 bases, with 19 bases lying between them. The CDR3 covers 15 residues. The germline CDR1 and CDR2 sequences are LGHDT and YNNKEL (reference sequence). This CDR3 reads CASRTNGGLKNEQFF. Written as DNA, the CDR3 is TGTGCCAGCAGGACCAACGGCGGCCTCAAGAATGAGCAGTTCTTC.

The table lists this clonotype with a few counts. The rearrangement uses TRBV6-1 and TRBJ2-1, with 8 bases fitting TRBD2. V dropped 5 bases and J dropped 0; count of bases not matched to a gene: 6. Germline V gene data show CDR1 as MNHNS and CDR2 as SASEGT. This CDR3 has 16 residues. In DNA, the CDR3 is TGTGCCAGCAGTACGGTAGCGGGGAGCTCCTACAATGAGCAGTTCTTC. Translated, it gives CASSTVAGSSYNEQFF.

This chain connects TRBV15 to TRBJ1-1; D not certain. There are 12 residues in the CDR3. Germline V CDR1 and CDR2: LNHNV, YYDKDF (reference sequence). V lost 3 bases and J 4 bases, leaving 6 bases between the germline ends. The CDR3 reads CATSSSITEAFF. As DNA, the CDR3 is TGTGCCACCAGCAGCTCAATCACTGAAGCTTTCTTT.

This clonotype was recorded many times. The chain employs TRBV11-2 and TRBJ2-1; 9 nucleotides agree with TRBD1. Germline CDR1 and CDR2: SGHAT and FQNNGV. After removal of 4 bases from V and 1 base from J, the junction contained 5 bases not matched to a gene. The CDR3 runs 16 residues. CDR3 region: CASSSPGTGSYNEQFF. The CDR3 nucleotides are TGTGCCAGCAGCTCGCCAGGGACAGGGTCCTACAATGAGCAGTTCTTC.

Ten or more counts support this clonotype. The chain combines TRBV5-1 with TRBJ2-1; 9 positions match TRBD1. Germline CDR1 SGHRS, CDR2 YFSETQ. This CDR3 has 15 residues. Losses at the gene ends were 6 bases for V and 4 bases for J; bases not matched to a gene: 8. CDR3 amino acids: CASTQGDRDYNEQFF. For the CDR3, the DNA is TGCGCCAGCACCCAGGGGGACAGGGATTACAATGAGCAGTTCTTC.

Ten or more counts support this clonotype. The chain couples TRBV3-1 to TRBJ2-5; D not resolved. Germline V lookup: CDR1 LGHDT, CDR2 YNNKEL (reference sequence). Trimming stripped 1 base from V and 1 base from J, with 7 bases between. The CDR3 contains 14 residues. This chain's CDR3 is CASSQGGLQETQYF. In DNA form, the CDR3 reads TGTGCCAGCAGCCAAGGCGGCCTCCAAGAGACCCAGTACTTC.

This clonotype was seen many times. This sequence joins TRBV3-1 and TRBJ2-3; 8 bases map to TRBD2. This CDR3 region has 16 residues. With 4 bases clipped from V and 4 bases from J, the junction kept 10 bases outside the gene matches. Per germline, CDR1 LGHDT and CDR2 YNNKEL (reference sequence). The CDR3 bases are TGTGCCAGCAGCCCTCCCTCCGGGACTAGTGCAGATACGCAGTATTTT. Translated: CASSPPSGTSADTQYF.

The rearrangement joins TRBV7-9 to TRBJ2-7; the D gene is possibly TRBD2 (5 bases). The germline gives CDR1 SEHNR, CDR2 FQNEAQ (reference sequence). This CDR3 has 13 residues. Trimming stripped 5 bases from V and 3 bases from J, with 11 bases between. The CDR3 sequence is CASSRTAGYEQYF. CDR3 DNA: TGTGCCAGCAGCCGCACCGCGGGCTACGAGCAGTACTTC.

The rearrangement uses TRBV4-1 and TRBJ2-7, with D possibly being TRBD1 or TRBD2 (6 bases each). This CDR3 is built from 17 residues. V lost 2 bases, J lost 2 bases, and 19 bases lay in between. The germline V gene has CDR1 MGHRA and CDR2 YSYEKL. CDR3 region: CASSQTTGRRATYEQYF. CDR3 in DNA: TGCGCCAGCAGCCAAACAACAGGGAGGAGAGCGACCTACGAGCAGTACTTC.

This clonotype has at least ten counts. The rearrangement joins TRBV15 to TRBJ2-5; D is uncertain. The CDR3 covers 12 residues. The germline CDR1 and CDR2 sequences are LNHNV and YYDKDF (reference sequence). V shed 4 bases and J shed 4 bases, with 7 bases lying between them. CDR3 sequence reads: CATSKTVETQYF. The CDR3 region has the DNA TGTGCCACCAGCAAAACAGTAGAGACCCAGTACTTC.

In its sample, this clonotype was seen a few times. The chain carries TRBV6-5 and TRBJ1-6; D is perhaps TRBD1 (5 bases). Germline CDR1 is MNHEY and CDR2 is SVGAGI. The CDR3 is made up of 19 amino acids. Trimming removed 2 bases at V and 0 bases at J, with 17 bases between. CDR3 bases: TGTGCCAGCAGTTACGCCCCGGGGGAGCAAAGCTCCTATAATTCACCCCTCCACTTT. Residues: CASSYAPGEQSSYNSPLHF.

There are a few counts of this clonotype. The chain joins TRBV6-2 or TRBV6-3 to TRBJ2-1; TRBD1 or TRBD2 may be the D gene (5 bases each). Trimming stripped 3 bases from V and 10 bases from J, with 10 bases between. Germline CDR1 MNHEY, CDR2 SVGEGT. CDR3 length: 12 residues. The CDR3 here is CASSYSGLEQFF. The CDR3 coding sequence is TGTGCCAGCAGTTATTCGGGGCTGGAGCAGTTCTTC.

This clonotype came up many times. The chain links TRBV6-2 or TRBV6-3 to TRBJ2-1; D ambiguous. Germline loops: CDR1 MNHEY, CDR2 SVGEGT. The V end was cut by 2 bases, the J end by 6 bases, with 20 bases between. CDR3 length: 17 amino acids. CDR3 nucleotides: TGTGCCAGCAGTTACCCCCGCACTAAGGTAGTCTTCAATGAGCAGTTCTTC. This codes for CASSYPRTKVVFNEQFF.

This clonotype was detected many times. The chain recombines TRBV20-1 with TRBJ2-5; either TRBD1 or TRBD2 may supply D (5 bases each). This CDR3 has 15 residues. V shed 0 bases and J shed 5 bases, with 16 bases lying between them. Germline CDR1 and CDR2: DFQATT and SNEGSKA (reference sequence). The CDR3 loop is CSARDPRGRRETQYF. In DNA form, the CDR3 reads TGCAGTGCTAGAGACCCGAGGGGCCGCAGGGAGACCCAGTACTTC.

The chain carries TRBV5-1 and TRBJ2-1, with 7 bases identical to TRBD2. The CDR3 length is 15 residues. Trimming took 4 bases from V and 4 from J; bases not matched to a gene: 8. Germline CDR1 reads SGHRS; CDR2 reads YFSETQ. CDR3 amino acids: CASSGGTTLYNEQFF. The CDR3 coding sequence is TGCGCCAGCAGCGGAGGGACTACCCTTTACAATGAGCAGTTCTTC. The whole variable domain, remainder taken from reference TRBV5-1 and TRBJ2-1, is KAGVTQTPRYLIKTRGQQVTLSCSPISGHRSVSWYQQTPGQGLQFLFEYFSETQRNKGNFPGRFSGRQFSNSRSEMNVSTLELGDSALYLCASSGGTTLYNEQFFGPGTRLTVL.

The chain combines TRBV15 with TRBJ1-5, with a weak D call TRBD1 (5 bases). Trimming took 0 bases from V and 7 from J, leaving 22 bases between them. This CDR3 region has 18 residues. The germline CDR1 and CDR2 sequences are LNHNV and YYDKDF (reference sequence). The CDR3 DNA reads TGTGCCACCAGCAGAGATCTCGGTTTTTTTGGCGACAGCCAGCCCCAGCATTTT. This encodes CATSRDLGFFGDSQPQHF.

This clonotype was picked up many times. The V and J genes are TRBV28 and TRBJ2-1, with unresolved D. The germline V and J ends were trimmed by 6 bases and 2 bases, with 8 bases remaining between them. The germline V gene has CDR1 MDHEN and CDR2 SYDVKM. This CDR3 contains 13 residues. The CDR3 bases are TGTGCCAGCAGCACCCTCCCCTACAATGAGCAGTTCTTC. Translated: CASSTLPYNEQFF.

This clonotype occurred many times. The CDR3 DNA is TGTGCCAGCAACTTAGCGGGAGGATTAAACAATGAGCAGTTCTTC. Protein sequence: CASNLAGGLNNEQFF. The V gene is TRBV27, the J gene TRBJ2-1; 10 nucleotides line up with TRBD2. V was clipped by 7 bases and J by 5 bases; unmatched bases: 8. Germline V gives CDR1 MNHEY, CDR2 SMNVEV (reference sequence). This CDR3 is 15 amino acids long.

This clonotype was counted ten times or more. The V and J genes are TRBV11-2 and TRBJ2-3; 7 bases fit TRBD1. This CDR3 comprises 18 residues. V lost 1 base, J lost 2 bases, and 12 bases stayed unmatched. Per the germline V gene, CDR1 is SGHAT and CDR2 is FQNNGV. This CDR3 is CASSLVWTGSTTTDTQYF. CDR3 coding DNA: TGTGCCAGCAGCTTAGTCTGGACAGGCTCCACTACCACAGATACGCAGTATTTT.

J is TRBJ1-2 and V is TRBV2, with D tentatively TRBD1 (5 bases). Trimming shortened V by 6 bases and J by 4 bases, and 18 bases separated the two germline ends. Germline CDR1 and CDR2: SNHLY and FYNNEI. CDR3 length: 15 residues. In nucleotides, the CDR3 is TGTGCCAGCAGCCTCGACCCGCAGGGCGGCTATGGCTACACCTTC. Protein product: CASSLDPQGGYGYTF.